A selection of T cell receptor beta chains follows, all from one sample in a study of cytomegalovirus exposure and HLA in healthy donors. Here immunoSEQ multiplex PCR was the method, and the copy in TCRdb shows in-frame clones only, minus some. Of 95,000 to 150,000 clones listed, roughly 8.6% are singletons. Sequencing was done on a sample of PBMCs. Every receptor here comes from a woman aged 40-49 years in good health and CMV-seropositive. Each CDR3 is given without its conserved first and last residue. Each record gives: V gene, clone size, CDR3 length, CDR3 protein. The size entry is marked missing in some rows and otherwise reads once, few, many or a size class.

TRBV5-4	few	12	ASSQTGGGYEQY
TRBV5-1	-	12	ASSLGQGYNEQF
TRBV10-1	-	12	ASSEGLLNTEAF
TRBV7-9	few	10	ASSLSTDTQY
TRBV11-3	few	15	ASSLDPLPREAYEQY
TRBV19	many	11	ASSDTRNTEAF
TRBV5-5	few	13	ASRVGLGLGNTIY
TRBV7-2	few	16	ASSFRLGTGDTLSGYT
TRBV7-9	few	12	ASTREESGQPQH
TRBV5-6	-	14	ASSLDSGQGNSPLH
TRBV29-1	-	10	SVEEVTDTQY
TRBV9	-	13	ASSVGVGAAEKLF
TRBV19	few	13	ASSIGSDRGETQY
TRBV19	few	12	ASSIDRENTEAF
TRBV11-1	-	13	ASRPKGAKGTEAF
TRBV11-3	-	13	ASSLVGGTYNEQF
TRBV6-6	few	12	ATSSTGGNEKLF
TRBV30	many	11	AWGMGPGNTIY
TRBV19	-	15	ASKARVTGSLNSPLH
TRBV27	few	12	ASRLSLGASPLH
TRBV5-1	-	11	ASSATDNYGYT
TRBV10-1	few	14	ASSTRGLAGYNEQF
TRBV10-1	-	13	ASSVGDRDTGELF
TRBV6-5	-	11	ASSLRDSYEQY
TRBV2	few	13	ASKGRGTMNTEAF
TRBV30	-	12	AWSPLRGAGELF
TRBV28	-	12	ASTIPQGNTEAF
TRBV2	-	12	ASMGGGANYGYT
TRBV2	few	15	ASSEGFLGSMNTEAF
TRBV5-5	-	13	ASSSVGSSYNEQF
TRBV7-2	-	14	ASSLGWQGSNQPQN
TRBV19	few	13	ASSPGTSGEETQY
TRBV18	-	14	ASSPNQQGGMETQY
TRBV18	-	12	ASSPNRDGNTIY
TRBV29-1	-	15	SVGEGNWLSGANVLT
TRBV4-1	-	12	ASSLRTGMDEQF
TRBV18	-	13	ASSPGQGYNEKLF
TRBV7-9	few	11	ASRQGLNEKLF
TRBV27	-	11	ASSFVGADTQY
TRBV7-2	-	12	ASSTQWGNYGYT
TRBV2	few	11	ASSEGRQQPQH
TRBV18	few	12	ASSRTDSNYGYT
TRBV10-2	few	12	ASSEGLGSTEAF
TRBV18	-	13	ASSLSGQGAYEQY
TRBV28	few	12	ASSLYSSSTEAF
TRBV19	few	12	ASSPQAFNQPQH
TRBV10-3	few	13	AISARQGTNEKLF